This T cell receptor (beta chain) is from a study of T-cell memory formation after mild COVID-19. Findings of the study overall: Still unconfirmed is whether the second-wave clones peaking on day 37 recognized SARS-CoV-2. For contracting clones, CD4+ ones sat mainly in CM and EM, CD8+ in EMRA.

Unmatched junction bases numbered 11, after V lost 4 bases and J lost 5 bases. In germline, CDR1 is SGHRS, CDR2 YFSETQ. CDR3 size: 16 residues. From the 5' RACE reads, TCRdb called clonotypes with MiXCR, one entry per CDR3 protein. This table holds 470,000 or so distinct CDR3 sequences, 18% found once. About this clonotype itself: Its matching antigen is unknown.

The clonotype originates from an adult woman who had mild COVID-19 (a few samples of this study predate the infection). Cell type and time point are not known. Source material: PBMCs or a T cell subset sorted from them (not recorded which). The gene calls are TRBV5-1 and TRBJ1-4, with 7 bases identical to TRBD1. For the CDR3, the DNA is TGCGCCAGCAGCGGGGGACGACAGGGATTGAATGAAAAACTGTTTTTT. This sequence encodes CASSGGRQGLNEKLFF.